The 29 T cell receptor beta chains below all came from one sample that was sequenced in a study of CD8 T cells in ankylosing spondylitis. TCRdb processed the 5' RACE reads anew with MiXCR; each CDR3 protein has one entry. The data contain about 130,000 distinct CDR3 sequences, around 7% of them singletons. The sequenced sample consisted of blood, either unsorted or a sorted T cell fraction (not recorded which). The source is a male donor with ankylosing spondylitis or in good health (not recorded which).

This clonotype appeared many times. The chain combines TRBV12-3 or TRBV12-4 with TRBJ2-5, with TRBD2 matching over 10 bases. V lost 6 bases, J lost 4 bases, and 8 bases stayed unmatched. The CDR3 consists of 15 residues. The CDR3 region is CASSHGGLALETQYF. CDR3 nucleotide sequence: TGTGCCAGCAGCCACGGGGGACTAGCGCTAGAGACCCAGTACTTC.

This clonotype was seen repeatedly, ten times or more. The DNA for the CDR3 is TGCAGTGCTACGGACAGGCTAAGGGCCGAGCAGTACTTC. This sequence encodes CSATDRLRAEQYF. The rearrangement joins TRBV20-1 to TRBJ2-7, with 7 bases that match TRBD1. Trimming at V came to 4 bases and at J to 6 bases, leaving 9 bases not matched to a gene. Germline assignment: CDR1 DFQATT and CDR2 SNEGSKA (reference sequence). The CDR3 covers 13 residues.

This clonotype came up many times. CDR3 nucleotide sequence: TGTGCCAGCAGCCTCCTACCCCACATGGAGAACACTGAAGCTTTCTTT. It yields the protein CASSLLPHMENTEAFF. This rearrangement joins TRBV7-2 to TRBJ1-1; D remains unclear. Per germline, CDR1 SGHTA and CDR2 FQGNSA. This CDR3 spans 16 amino acids. Trimming removed 5 bases from V and 1 base from J, with 17 bases in between.

This clonotype has a count of ten or more. V is TRBV9 and J is TRBJ2-3; no firm D call. Trimming shortened V by 0 bases and J by 0 bases, and 8 bases separated the two germline ends. Germline-derived CDR1 and CDR2 are SGDLS and YYNGEE. This CDR3 is built from 15 residues. The CDR3 is CASSVDGSSTDTQYF. The CDR3 DNA is TGTGCCAGCAGCGTAGATGGCAGCAGCACAGATACGCAGTATTTT.

This clonotype showed up many times. The genes are TRBV10-3 and TRBJ1-1; TRBD1 aligns across 7 bases. This CDR3 comprises 16 residues. The germline V gene has CDR1 ENHRY and CDR2 SYGVKD. Trimming at V came to 3 bases and at J to 1 base, leaving 8 bases not matched to a gene. CDR3 coding DNA: TGTGCCATCAGTGACCGCCCGGACAGGCAGAACACTGAAGCTTTCTTT. Encoded protein: CAISDRPDRQNTEAFF.

The chain couples TRBV12-5 to TRBJ1-5, with D possibly matching TRBD1 (6 bases). The length of the CDR3 is 16 residues. Germline CDR1 LGHNT, CDR2 FRNRAP. Trimming shortened V by 9 bases and J by 4 bases, and 22 bases separated the two germline ends. DNA for the CDR3: TGTGCTAGAGATTTGGTCGCAGGGGCTAGGAATCAGCCCCAGCATTTT. Its protein product is CARDLVAGARNQPQHF. Filled out from reference TRBV12-5 and TRBJ1-5, the complete variable domain reads DARVTQTPRHKVTEMGQEVTMRCQPILGHNTVFWYRQTMMQGLELLAYFRNRAPLDDSGMPKDRFSAEMPDATLATLKIQPSEPRDSAVYFCARDLVAGARNQPQHFGDGTRLSIL.

This clonotype was found many times. The chain carries TRBV2 and TRBJ1-1; TRBD1 matches at 7 bases. The germline V gene encodes CDR1 SNHLY and CDR2 FYNNEI. Trimming cost V 0 bases and J 4 bases; bases outside gene matches: 5. CDR3 length: 15 residues. The CDR3 reads CASSEALTGVTEAFF. The CDR3 DNA reads as TGTGCCAGCAGTGAAGCGCTAACAGGGGTCACTGAAGCTTTCTTT.

This clonotype was seen repeatedly, ten times or more. The chain joins TRBV19 to TRBJ1-2; no reliable D call. The CDR3 totals 14 residues. The germline gives CDR1 LNHDA, CDR2 SQIVND (reference sequence). Trimming left V 2 bases short and J 3 bases short, with 10 bases between. In DNA, the CDR3 is TGTGCCAGTAGTATAAACAGTTTGGACTATGGCTACACCTTC. Protein sequence: CASSINSLDYGYTF.

This clonotype was counted at least ten times. This chain uses TRBV4-2 with TRBJ1-5; the match to TRBD1 covers 10 bases. J gave up 5 bases and V 1 base, and 8 bases lay outside the gene matches. This CDR3 has 17 amino acids. The germline V gene has CDR1 LGHNA and CDR2 YNFKEQ. In DNA, the CDR3 is TGTGCCAGCAGCCAAGTCCTACTCGGACAGGGGGATCAGCCCCAGCATTTT. Translated, it gives CASSQVLLGQGDQPQHF.

This clonotype was seen many times. This chain links TRBV5-4 with TRBJ1-6, with unresolved D. The CDR3 consists of 12 residues. Germline CDR1 SGHNT, CDR2 YYREEE (reference sequence). V lost 1 base and J lost 11, with 7 bases in between. The CDR3 is CASSLLGAPLHF. As DNA, the CDR3 is TGTGCCAGCAGCTTGCTCGGCGCACCCCTCCACTTT.

At least ten counts were recorded for this clonotype. The chain uses TRBV20-1 and TRBJ2-7; weak D call: TRBD1 (6 bases). Germline lookup yields CDR1 DFQATT and CDR2 SNEGSKA (reference sequence). The germline V and J ends were trimmed by 1 base and 0 bases, with 13 bases remaining between them. This CDR3 is 15 amino acids long. This CDR3 reads CSARAITGISYEQYF. The CDR3 nucleotides are TGCAGTGCTAGAGCGATTACAGGGATCTCCTACGAGCAGTACTTC.

The sample holds many counts of this clonotype. The rearrangement joins TRBV20-1 to TRBJ1-6; D ambiguous. The CDR3 covers 20 residues. Germline V CDR1 and CDR2: DFQATT, SNEGSKA (reference sequence). Trimming shortened V by 6 bases and J by 1 base, and 28 bases separated the two germline ends. DNA of the CDR3: TGCAGTGCCGATATCCCGGGCGAGGTGATAATTAGTTCCTATAATTCACCCCTCCACTTT. The encoded protein is CSADIPGEVIISSYNSPLHF.

Ten or more counts support this clonotype. The chain carries TRBV9 and TRBJ1-1; 8 bases are a match to TRBD1. Germline loops: CDR1 SGDLS, CDR2 YYNGEE. With 7 bases clipped from V and 1 base from J, the junction kept 3 bases outside the gene matches. This CDR3 is built from 13 residues. The CDR3 loop reads CASGDRPNTEAFF. CDR3 coding DNA: TGTGCCAGCGGGGACAGGCCGAACACTGAAGCTTTCTTT.

The rearrangement joins TRBV5-1 to TRBJ2-4; D may correspond to TRBD1 or TRBD2 (6 bases each). With 4 bases removed from V and 0 bases from J, the gap between germline ends came to 11 bases. The CDR3 is 15 residues long. Germline CDR1 is SGHRS and CDR2 is YFSETQ. The CDR3 bases are TGCGCCAGCAGCGGAGGGGGACTAGCCAAAAACATTCAGTACTTC. Encoded protein: CASSGGGLAKNIQYF.

This clonotype was detected many times. V and J are TRBV29-1 and TRBJ2-4; 7 positions match TRBD1. This CDR3 spans 14 amino acids. The germline CDR1 and CDR2 sequences are SQVTM and ANQGSEA. Germline trimming cut 4 bases from V and 4 bases from J; bases unmatched to any gene: 7. The CDR3 nucleotides read TGCAGCGTTGGATCGGGACAGTGGAAAAACATTCAGTACTTC. Translated: CSVGSGQWKNIQYF.

This clonotype was recorded at least ten times. The chain carries TRBV18 and TRBJ1-1, with 7 bases identical to TRBD1. CDR3 length equals 15 residues. Looked up from germline, CDR1 is KGHSH and CDR2 is LQKENI. Unmatched junction bases numbered 3, after V lost 2 bases and J lost 0 bases. The CDR3 reads CASSPRGQLNTEAFF. CDR3 in DNA: TGTGCCAGCTCACCAAGGGGACAGCTGAACACTGAAGCTTTCTTT.

As concerns this clonotype: This may stem from a read error, because a much larger clone lies one nucleotide away. The chain is built from TRBV25-1 and TRBJ2-5, with D perhaps TRBD1 or TRBD2 (6 bases each). The CDR3 consists of 15 residues. Germline CDR1 reads MGHDK; CDR2 reads SYGVNS. V was pared by 5 bases and J by 5 bases, with 18 bases between. CDR3 in DNA: TGTGCCAGCAGTTCCCCCCTAGGGGGGATCGAGACCCAGTACTTC. This sequence encodes CASSSPLGGIETQYF.

This clonotype occurred many times. The chain has TRBV20-1 and TRBJ2-5; 13 bases align to TRBD2. This CDR3 has 14 residues. Looked up from germline, CDR1 is DFQATT and CDR2 is SNEGSKA (reference sequence). Trimming cost V 6 bases and J 5 bases; bases outside gene matches: 6. The CDR3 nucleotides read TGCAGTGCCGGACTAGCGGGAGTGAGGGAGACCCAGTACTTC. Amino acids: CSAGLAGVRETQYF.

This clonotype has a count of ten or more. V is TRBV12-3 or TRBV12-4 and J is TRBJ1-2; TRBD1 agrees at 10 bases. V shed 5 bases and J 5 bases; nucleotides not matched to a gene: 8. The length of the CDR3 is 15 residues. CDR3 nucleotides: TGTGCCAGCAGTCCTAGAGGACAGGGGGGATATGGCTACACCTTC. This gives the protein CASSPRGQGGYGYTF.

This clonotype was detected only once. Since a much larger clone is just one base distant, this may be a read error. The chain has TRBV7-2 and TRBJ2-7; 10 bases align to TRBD1. CDR1 is SGHTA, CDR2 FQGNSA, per germline. The CDR3 consists of 14 residues. DNA for the CDR3: TGTGCCAGCACCCGGGACAGGGGTTCCTACGGGCAGTACTTC. The encoded protein is CASTRDRGSYGQYF.

Ten or more counts support this clonotype. The chain links TRBV5-1 to TRBJ2-2, with a tentative D call TRBD1 (5 bases). The germline V gene encodes CDR1 SGHRS and CDR2 YFSETQ. The V and J ends lost 3 bases and 4 bases respectively, with 10 bases between them. CDR3 size: 14 residues. The chain's CDR3 is CASSWKGSTGELFF. The CDR3, as DNA: TGCGCCAGCAGCTGGAAGGGGTCCACCGGGGAGCTGTTTTTT.

This clonotype was detected many times. The chain has TRBV5-1 and TRBJ1-4; D is undetermined. V was trimmed by 0 bases and J by 3 bases, leaving 12 bases between them. This CDR3 has 16 residues. Germline CDR1 is SGHRS and CDR2 is YFSETQ. CDR3: CASSLGLRAANEKLFF. The CDR3 DNA reads TGCGCCAGCAGCTTGGGGTTAAGGGCTGCTAATGAAAAACTGTTTTTT.

This clonotype was found many times. The chain combines TRBV7-9 with TRBJ2-7, with D unresolved. The germline V gene encodes CDR1 SEHNR and CDR2 FQNEAQ (reference sequence). V was shortened by 1 base and J by 7 bases, with 2 bases between the two germline ends. This CDR3 region has 10 residues. DNA for the CDR3: TGTGCCAGCAGCTTAGTAGAGCAGTACTTC. This sequence encodes CASSLVEQYF.

This clonotype was detected many times. This chain links TRBV5-1 with TRBJ1-4; D perhaps matches TRBD1 (5 bases). The CDR3 loop spans 15 amino acids. V was pared by 1 base and J by 6 bases, with 13 bases between. Per germline, CDR1 SGHRS and CDR2 YFSETQ. This CDR3 is CASSLQGAYYEKLFF. The CDR3 bases are TGCGCCAGCAGCTTGCAAGGGGCTTATTATGAAAAACTGTTTTTT.

This clonotype has at least ten counts. The chain's CDR3 is CSARERTGFPSNEQFF. In DNA form, the CDR3 reads TGCAGTGCTAGAGAGCGGACAGGCTTCCCATCCAATGAGCAGTTCTTC. The chain joins TRBV20-1 to TRBJ2-1; TRBD1 matches at 7 bases. The CDR3 covers 16 residues. V shed 0 bases, J shed 6 bases, and the junction held 11 bases outside the gene matches. Germline CDR1 reads DFQATT; CDR2 reads SNEGSKA (reference sequence).

This clonotype was counted at least ten times. This chain connects TRBV30 to TRBJ2-1; D unresolved. Trimming took 0 bases from V and 9 from J, leaving 9 bases between them. CDR1 is GTSNPN, CDR2 SVGIG, per germline (reference sequence). The CDR3 has 12 residues. CDR3 sequence reads: CAWSVGWGEQFF. CDR3 sequence (DNA): TGTGCCTGGAGTGTAGGTTGGGGTGAGCAGTTCTTC.

This clonotype has ten or more counts. The chain carries TRBV20-1 and TRBJ2-3, with D tentatively TRBD1 (6 bases). CDR1 DFQATT and CDR2 SNEGSKA come from the germline V gene (reference sequence). The CDR3 has 13 amino acids. CDR3 residues: CRPDRIGGDTQYF. CDR3 in DNA: TGCCGCCCAGATCGGATAGGGGGAGATACGCAGTATTTT.

This rearrangement joins TRBV7-7 to TRBJ2-5; TRBD2 matches 10 bases. J lost 0 bases, V lost 4 bases, and 2 bases had no gene match. The CDR3 has 15 amino acids. Germline V gene lookup returns CDR1 SSHAT and CDR2 FNYEAQ (reference sequence). The CDR3 protein is CASSSGLADQETQYF. The CDR3 coding sequence is TGTGCCAGCAGCTCAGGACTAGCGGACCAAGAGACCCAGTACTTC. The whole variable domain, remainder taken from reference TRBV7-7 and TRBJ2-5, is GAGVSQSPRYKVTKRGQDVTLRCDPISSHATLYWYQQALGQGPEFLTYFNYEAQPDKSGLPSDRFSAERPEGSISTLTIQRTEQRDSAMYRCASSSGLADQETQYFGPGTRLLVL.

This clonotype was recorded many times. The chain couples TRBV7-2 to TRBJ2-5; D is perhaps TRBD1 (6 bases). Germline V gives CDR1 SGHTA, CDR2 FQGNSA. This CDR3 is 15 amino acids long. V lost 1 base to trimming and J lost 3 bases, with 12 bases between them. CDR3 protein: CASSLEYRVEETQYF. In nucleotides, the CDR3 is TGTGCCAGCAGCTTAGAGTACAGGGTAGAAGAGACCCAGTACTTC.